Listed below are T cell receptor beta chains from one sample, sequenced in a study of metastatic and nonmetastatic thyroid tumors. Using MiXCR, TCRdb reanalyzed the PCR reads. This sample has 39,000 or so clones, with around 47% found just once. Sequenced: tumor tissue. These receptors were collected from a male donor with papillary thyroid cancer or a benign thyroid nodule (not recorded which). Some clones in this sample may be carry-over from other donors' samples. CDR3s include the opening cysteine and the closing phenylalanine or tryptophan. Each record gives: CDR3 protein, V gene, J gene.

CASSVSESSYNEQFF	TRBV6-1	TRBJ2-1
CASSYVSTVNTESFF	TRBV6-5	TRBJ1-1
CASGGPLNTGELFF	TRBV6-2/TRBV6-3	TRBJ2-2
CSAIDSTGGDQPQHF	TRBV20-1	TRBJ1-5
CASTPFRDNEQFF	TRBV12-3/TRBV12-4	TRBJ2-1
CASRSGRQPQHF	TRBV6-4	TRBJ1-5
CASRGTENTEAFF	TRBV19	TRBJ1-1
CASSPRLAGGPGNEQFF	TRBV11-1	TRBJ2-1
CASSDSKTSDTDTQYF	TRBV6-4	TRBJ2-3
CSARDLAGARDTEAFF	TRBV20-1	TRBJ1-1
CAWSPTGPEAFF	TRBV30	TRBJ1-1
CASSLSGLGFPSTEQYF	TRBV28	TRBJ2-7
CASSFLGQGNSPLHF	TRBV5-1	TRBJ1-6
CASSPNSAWEQFF	TRBV11-1	TRBJ2-1
CSVRAGGNEQFF	TRBV29-1	TRBJ2-1
CASSIVGGDEQFF	TRBV19	TRBJ2-1
CATSAIGRSFTGELFF	TRBV24-1	TRBJ2-2
CASSQANEKLFF	TRBV3-1	TRBJ1-4
CASSLGPNGYTF	TRBV19	TRBJ1-2
CASSSGTSGPKQYF	TRBV5-1	TRBJ2-7
CASRRPFSTGELFF	TRBV2	TRBJ2-2
CASSPGGVSTFYEQYF	TRBV5-1	TRBJ2-7
CSAREGGGPGEQYF	TRBV20-1	TRBJ2-7
CSARDAGGTQPQHF	TRBV20-1	TRBJ1-5
CASSYTGEETQYF	TRBV28	TRBJ2-5
CASRRTAYDSYEQYF	TRBV28	TRBJ2-7
CATENRQGTGYGYTF	TRBV19	TRBJ1-2
CASKTRGQGLYQETQYF	TRBV5-1	TRBJ2-5
CSARDTGRPYEQYF	TRBV20-1	TRBJ2-7
CASSFGTPPYEQYF	TRBV27	TRBJ2-7
CSAPLGDRGYYEQYF	TRBV20-1	TRBJ2-7
CASSFRDPYEQYF	TRBV12-3/TRBV12-4	TRBJ2-7